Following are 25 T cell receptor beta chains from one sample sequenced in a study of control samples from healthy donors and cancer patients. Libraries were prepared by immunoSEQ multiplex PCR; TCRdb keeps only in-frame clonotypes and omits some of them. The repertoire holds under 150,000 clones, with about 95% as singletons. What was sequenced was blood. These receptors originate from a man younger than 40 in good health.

The CDR3 protein is CASSQDRGRAEKLFF. The CDR3 DNA reads as TGTGCCAGCAGCCAAGATCGGGGAAGGGCTGAAAAACTGTTTTTT. The chain combines TRBV14 with TRBJ1-4, with D hard to call. The CDR3 sequence is 15 residues long. V lost 0 bases and J 7 bases, leaving 12 bases between the germline ends. Germline values: CDR1 SGHDN, CDR2 FVKESK.

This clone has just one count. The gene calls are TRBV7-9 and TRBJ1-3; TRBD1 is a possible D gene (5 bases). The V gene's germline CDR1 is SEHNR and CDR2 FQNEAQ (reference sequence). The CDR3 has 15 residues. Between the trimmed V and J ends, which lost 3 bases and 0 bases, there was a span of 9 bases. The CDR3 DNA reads TGTGCCAGCAGCTTGGGGGGACGCTCTGGAAACACCATATATTTT. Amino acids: CASSLGGRSGNTIYF. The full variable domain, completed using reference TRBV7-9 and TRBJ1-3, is DTGVSQNPRHKITKRGQNVTFRCDPISEHNRLYWYRQTLGQGPEFLTYFQNEAQLEKSRLLSDRFSAERPKGSFSTLEIQRTEQGDSAMYLCASSLGGRSGNTIYFGEGSWLTVV.

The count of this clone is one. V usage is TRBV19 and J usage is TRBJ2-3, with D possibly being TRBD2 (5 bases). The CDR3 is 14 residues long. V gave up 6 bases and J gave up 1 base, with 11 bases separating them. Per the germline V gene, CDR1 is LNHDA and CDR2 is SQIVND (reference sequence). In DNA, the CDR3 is TGTGCCAGTAGGCGAGGGAAGGGCACAGATACGCAGTATTTT. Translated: CASRRGKGTDTQYF.

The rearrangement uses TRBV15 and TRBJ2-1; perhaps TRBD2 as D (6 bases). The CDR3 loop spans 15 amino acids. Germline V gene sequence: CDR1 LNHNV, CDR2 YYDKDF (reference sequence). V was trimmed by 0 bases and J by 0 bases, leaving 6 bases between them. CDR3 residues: CATSREGGSYNEQFF. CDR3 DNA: TGTGCCACCAGCAGAGAGGGGGGCTCCTACAATGAGCAGTTCTTC.

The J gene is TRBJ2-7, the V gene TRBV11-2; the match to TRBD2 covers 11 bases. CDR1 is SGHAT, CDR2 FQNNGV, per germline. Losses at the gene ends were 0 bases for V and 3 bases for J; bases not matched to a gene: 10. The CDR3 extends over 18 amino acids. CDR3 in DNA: TGTGCCAGCAGCTTAGAGAGGGTAGCGGGGGGGCTTAACTACGAGCAGTACTTC. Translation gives CASSLERVAGGLNYEQYF.

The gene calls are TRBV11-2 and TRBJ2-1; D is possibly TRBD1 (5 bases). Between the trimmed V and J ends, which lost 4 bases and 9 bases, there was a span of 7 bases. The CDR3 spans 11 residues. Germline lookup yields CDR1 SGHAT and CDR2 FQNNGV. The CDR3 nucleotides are TGTGCCAGCAGCTCTAGGGGTGAGCAGTTCTTC. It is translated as CASSSRGEQFF.

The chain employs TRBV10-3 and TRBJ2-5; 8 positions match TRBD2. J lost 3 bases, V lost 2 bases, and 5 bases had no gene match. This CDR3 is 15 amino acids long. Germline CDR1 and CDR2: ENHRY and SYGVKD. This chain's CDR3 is CAISESSGGEETQYF. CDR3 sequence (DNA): TGTGCCATCAGTGAGAGCAGCGGGGGCGAAGAGACCCAGTACTTC.

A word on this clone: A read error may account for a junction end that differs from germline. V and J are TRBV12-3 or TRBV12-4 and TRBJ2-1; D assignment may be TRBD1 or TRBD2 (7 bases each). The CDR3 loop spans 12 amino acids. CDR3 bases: TGTGCCAGCAGTTTTGGAGGGGGCCGGGGGGTCTTC. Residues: CASSFGGGRGVF.

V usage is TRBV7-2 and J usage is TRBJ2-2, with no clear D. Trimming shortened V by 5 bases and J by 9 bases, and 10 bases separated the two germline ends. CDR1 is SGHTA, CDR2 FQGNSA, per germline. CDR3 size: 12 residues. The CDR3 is CASSINFRELFF. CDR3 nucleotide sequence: TGTGCCAGCAGCATTAATTTCCGGGAGCTGTTTTTT.

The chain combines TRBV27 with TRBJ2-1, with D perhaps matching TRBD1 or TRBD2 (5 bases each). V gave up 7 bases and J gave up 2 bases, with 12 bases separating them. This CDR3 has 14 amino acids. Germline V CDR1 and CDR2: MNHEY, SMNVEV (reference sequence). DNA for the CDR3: TGTGCCAGCAAAGGGACGGATCCCTACAATGAGCAGTTCTTC. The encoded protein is CASKGTDPYNEQFF.

CDR3: CASSSGLGDHEQFF. CDR3 DNA sequence: TGTGCCAGCAGCTCGGGGTTAGGGGACCATGAGCAGTTCTTC. The chain uses TRBV7-3 and TRBJ2-1; either TRBD1 or TRBD2 may fit D (5 bases each). The V gene lost 4 bases and the J gene lost 8 bases, with 15 bases spanning the gap. The CDR3 runs to 14 residues. Germline CDR1 and CDR2: SGHTA and FQGTGA.

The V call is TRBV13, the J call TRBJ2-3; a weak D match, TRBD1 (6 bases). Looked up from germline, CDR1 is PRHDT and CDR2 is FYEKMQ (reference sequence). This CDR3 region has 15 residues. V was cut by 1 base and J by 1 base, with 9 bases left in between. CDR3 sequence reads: CASSLEQGGTDTQYF. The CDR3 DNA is TGTGCCAGCAGCTTAGAACAGGGTGGCACAGATACGCAGTATTTT.

The CDR3 region is CASSTRDSHEQYF. The DNA of the CDR3 is TGTGCCAGCAGCACGCGAGATAGCCACGAGCAGTACTTC. The chain employs TRBV3-1 (or the pseudogene TRBV3-2) and TRBJ2-7; no clear D gene. The germline V gene encodes CDR1 LGHDT and CDR2 YNNKEL (reference sequence). The V end lost 5 bases, the J end lost 5 bases, and 13 bases lay between the germline ends. The CDR3 consists of 13 residues.

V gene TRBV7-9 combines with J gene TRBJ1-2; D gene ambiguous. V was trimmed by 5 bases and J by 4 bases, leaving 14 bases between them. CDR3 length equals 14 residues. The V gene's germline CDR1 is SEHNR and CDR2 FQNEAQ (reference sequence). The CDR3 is CASSPFDGVYGYTF. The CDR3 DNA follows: TGTGCCAGCAGCCCTTTTGACGGAGTCTATGGCTACACCTTC.

This CDR3 reads CASSVLAGTDTQYF. The CDR3 nucleotides are TGTGCCAGCAGCGTACTAGCGGGCACAGATACGCAGTATTTT. The chain joins TRBV9 to TRBJ2-3, with 7 bases fitting TRBD2. J gave up 1 base and V 1 base, and 0 bases lay outside the gene matches. This CDR3 is built from 14 residues. The germline V gene encodes CDR1 SGDLS and CDR2 YYNGEE.

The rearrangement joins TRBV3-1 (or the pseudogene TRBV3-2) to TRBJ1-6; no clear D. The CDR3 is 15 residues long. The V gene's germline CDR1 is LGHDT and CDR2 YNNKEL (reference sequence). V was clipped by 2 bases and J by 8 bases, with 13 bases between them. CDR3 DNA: TGTGCCAGCAGCCAACCGCTTAGATTGGATTCACCCCTCCACTTT. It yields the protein CASSQPLRLDSPLHF.

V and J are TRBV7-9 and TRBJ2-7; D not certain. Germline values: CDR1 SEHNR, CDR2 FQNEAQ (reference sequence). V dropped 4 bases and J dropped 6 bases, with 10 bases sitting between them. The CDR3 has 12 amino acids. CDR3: CASSWVMTEQYF. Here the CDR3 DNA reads TGTGCCAGCAGCTGGGTTATGACCGAGCAGTACTTC. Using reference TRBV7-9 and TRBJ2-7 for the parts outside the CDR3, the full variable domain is DTGVSQNPRHKITKRGQNVTFRCDPISEHNRLYWYRQTLGQGPEFLTYFQNEAQLEKSRLLSDRFSAERPKGSFSTLEIQRTEQGDSAMYLCASSWVMTEQYFGPGTRLTVT.

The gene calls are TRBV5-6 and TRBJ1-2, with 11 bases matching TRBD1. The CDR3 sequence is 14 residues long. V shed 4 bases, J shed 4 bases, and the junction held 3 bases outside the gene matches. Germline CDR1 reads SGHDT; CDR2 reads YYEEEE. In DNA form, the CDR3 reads TGTGCCAGCAGCACGGGGACAGGGGGCTATGGCTACACCTTC. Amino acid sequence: CASSTGTGGYGYTF.

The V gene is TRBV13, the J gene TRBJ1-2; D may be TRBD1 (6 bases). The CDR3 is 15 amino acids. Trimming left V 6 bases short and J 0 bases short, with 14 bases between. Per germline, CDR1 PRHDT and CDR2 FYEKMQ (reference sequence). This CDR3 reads CASRPRGATNYGYTF. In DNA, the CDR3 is TGTGCCAGCAGACCAAGGGGGGCTACTAACTATGGCTACACCTTC.

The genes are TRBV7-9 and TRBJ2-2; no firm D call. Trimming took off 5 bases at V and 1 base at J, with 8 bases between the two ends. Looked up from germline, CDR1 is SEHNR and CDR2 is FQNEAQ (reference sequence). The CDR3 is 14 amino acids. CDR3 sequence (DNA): TGTGCCAGCAGCCTTAAGGGGAACACCGGGGAGCTGTTTTTT. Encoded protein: CASSLKGNTGELFF.

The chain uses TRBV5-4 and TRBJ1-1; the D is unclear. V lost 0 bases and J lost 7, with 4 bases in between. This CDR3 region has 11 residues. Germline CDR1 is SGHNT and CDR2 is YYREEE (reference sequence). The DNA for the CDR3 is TGTGCCAGCAGCTTGGACGGTGAAGCTTTCTTT. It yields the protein CASSLDGEAFF.

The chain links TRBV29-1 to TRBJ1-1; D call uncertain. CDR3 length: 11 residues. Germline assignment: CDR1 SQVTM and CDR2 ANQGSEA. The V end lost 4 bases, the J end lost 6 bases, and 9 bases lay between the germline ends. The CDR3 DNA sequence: TGCAGCGTTGTAGGAACGTCTGAAGCTTTCTTT. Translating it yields CSVVGTSEAFF.

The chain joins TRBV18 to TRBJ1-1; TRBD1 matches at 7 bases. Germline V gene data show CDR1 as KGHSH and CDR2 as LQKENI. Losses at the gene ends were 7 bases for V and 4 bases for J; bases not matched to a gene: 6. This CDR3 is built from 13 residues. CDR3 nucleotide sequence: TGTGCCAGCTTCTTGACAGGGAGCACTGAAGCTTTCTTT. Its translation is CASFLTGSTEAFF.

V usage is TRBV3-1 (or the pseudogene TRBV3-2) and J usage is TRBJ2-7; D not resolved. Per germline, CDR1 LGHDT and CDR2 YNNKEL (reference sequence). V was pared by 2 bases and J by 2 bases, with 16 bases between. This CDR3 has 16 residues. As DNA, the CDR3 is TGTGCCAGCAGCCAATACGGAATGGGATCTCCCTACGAGCAGTACTTC. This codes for CASSQYGMGSPYEQYF.

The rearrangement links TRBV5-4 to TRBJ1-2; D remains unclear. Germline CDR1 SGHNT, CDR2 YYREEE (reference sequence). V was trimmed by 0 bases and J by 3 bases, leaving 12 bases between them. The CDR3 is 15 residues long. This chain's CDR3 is CASSLAAGTDYGYTF. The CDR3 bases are TGTGCCAGCAGCTTGGCGGCGGGAACGGACTATGGCTACACCTTC.